The entry that follows covers one TCR beta chain sequence. This specimen belongs to a study of blood T cell repertoires in COVID-19. Study at large: T cells, B-cell-depleted T cells, or PBMCs supplied cDNA or gDNA.

This CDR3 is 15 amino acids long. Germline CDR1 reads SGHKS; CDR2 reads YYEKEE (reference sequence). The germline V and J ends were trimmed by 3 bases and 4 bases, with 14 bases remaining between them. The assay was immunoSEQ multiplex PCR, and TCRdb's table has in-frame clones only and misses some. The top ten clones hold around 1.2% of a sample with approximately 110,000 clones, approximately 90% of them seen once. The chain recombines TRBV5-5 with TRBJ2-1, with D maybe TRBD2 (6 bases). Material: peripheral blood. This clonotype originated in a human donor in a cohort sampled during active COVID-19. In nucleotides, the CDR3 is TGTGCCAGCAGCTGGGGGGTTGGAGGGTACAATGAGCAGTTCTTC. This gives the protein CASSWGVGGYNEQFF.